Listed below are T cell receptor beta chains from one sample, sequenced in a study of shared clonotypes between healthy human individuals. The data were produced by immunoSEQ multiplex PCR, yet TCRdb's version contains in-frame clones alone and is incomplete. The data contain about 600,000 clones, more than 95% of them seen just once; the ten biggest clones take up around 0.057%. Sequenced material: naive CD4+ T cells sorted from blood. These receptors were obtained from a woman in her 30s in good health. CDR3s include the opening cysteine and the closing phenylalanine or tryptophan. Fields, in order: CDR3 protein, CDR3 DNA, V gene, D gene, J gene, CDR3 length, clone size. D genes are given only for firm matches. Some rows mark clone size as missing; the rest say once, few, many or name a class of expanded clone.

cdr3_aa: CASSVGWGMPGYGYTF
cdr3_nt: TGTGCCAGCAGCGTCGGTTGGGGGATGCCGGGCTATGGCTACACCTTC
v_call: TRBV5-5
d_call: NA
j_call: TRBJ1-2
cdr3_length: 16
clone_size: NA

cdr3_aa: CASSLHSSGANVLTF
cdr3_nt: TGTGCCAGCAGTTTACACTCCTCTGGGGCCAACGTCCTGACTTTC
v_call: TRBV28
d_call: NA
j_call: TRBJ2-6
cdr3_length: 15
clone_size: NA

cdr3_aa: CASRGGALSGNIQYF
cdr3_nt: TGTGCCAGCAGAGGGGGGGCTTTGTCGGGAAACATTCAGTACTTC
v_call: TRBV28
d_call: NA
j_call: TRBJ2-4
cdr3_length: 15
clone_size: NA

cdr3_aa: CASVQGAENTEAFF
cdr3_nt: TGTGCCAGCGTACAGGGGGCTGAGAACACTGAAGCTTTCTTT
v_call: TRBV6-6
d_call: TRBD1
j_call: TRBJ1-1
cdr3_length: 14
clone_size: NA

cdr3_aa: CARGGTGTEAFF
cdr3_nt: TGTGCCAGAGGAGGGACCGGCACTGAAGCTTTCTTT
v_call: TRBV2
d_call: NA
j_call: TRBJ1-1
cdr3_length: 12
clone_size: NA

cdr3_aa: CSVLGGESSPSYEQYF
cdr3_nt: TGCAGCGTTCTTGGGGGCGAGTCGTCCCCATCCTACGAGCAGTACTTC
v_call: TRBV29-1
d_call: NA
j_call: TRBJ2-7
cdr3_length: 16
clone_size: NA

cdr3_aa: CASSLFGRDEQFF
cdr3_nt: TGTGCCAGCAGCTTATTTGGTCGTGACGAGCAGTTCTTC
v_call: TRBV11-2
d_call: NA
j_call: TRBJ2-1
cdr3_length: 13
clone_size: once

cdr3_aa: CASTVVNTGELFF
cdr3_nt: TGTGCCAGTACGGTGGTTAACACCGGGGAGCTGTTTTTT
v_call: TRBV7-9
d_call: NA
j_call: TRBJ2-2
cdr3_length: 13
clone_size: NA

cdr3_aa: CASSVVTGGNEQFF
cdr3_nt: TGTGCCAGCAGCGTAGTCACAGGGGGCAATGAGCAGTTCTTC
v_call: TRBV9
d_call: TRBD1
j_call: TRBJ2-1
cdr3_length: 14
clone_size: NA

cdr3_aa: CASSFRTGGQPQHF
cdr3_nt: TGTGCCAGCAGCTTTAGGACAGGGGGGCAGCCCCAGCATTTT
v_call: TRBV5-5
d_call: TRBD1
j_call: TRBJ1-5
cdr3_length: 14
clone_size: NA

cdr3_aa: CSVDEEGSNYNEQFF
cdr3_nt: TGCAGCGTTGACGAGGAGGGCAGCAACTACAATGAGCAGTTCTTC
v_call: TRBV29-1
d_call: NA
j_call: TRBJ2-1
cdr3_length: 15
clone_size: NA

cdr3_aa: CASSYGPPDTGELFF
cdr3_nt: TGTGCCAGCAGTTACGGACCTCCCGACACCGGGGAGCTGTTTTTT
v_call: TRBV6-6
d_call: NA
j_call: TRBJ2-2
cdr3_length: 15
clone_size: NA

cdr3_aa: CASSQTGGRETQYF
cdr3_nt: TGTGCCAGCAGCCAGACAGGGGGTCGAGAGACCCAGTACTTC
v_call: TRBV9
d_call: TRBD1
j_call: TRBJ2-5
cdr3_length: 14
clone_size: NA

cdr3_aa: CAISESVGLAGAEQFF
cdr3_nt: TGTGCCATCAGTGAGTCGGTGGGACTAGCGGGAGCTGAGCAGTTCTTC
v_call: TRBV10-3
d_call: TRBD2
j_call: TRBJ2-1
cdr3_length: 16
clone_size: NA

cdr3_aa: CATGVGALDYEQYF
cdr3_nt: TGTGCCACCGGGGTGGGCGCTTTGGACTACGAGCAGTACTTC
v_call: TRBV2
d_call: NA
j_call: TRBJ2-7
cdr3_length: 14
clone_size: NA

cdr3_aa: CASSRFLGRTNTEAFF
cdr3_nt: TGTGCCAGCAGCCGGTTCCTTGGCAGGACGAACACTGAAGCTTTCTTT
v_call: TRBV27
d_call: NA
j_call: TRBJ1-1
cdr3_length: 16
clone_size: once

cdr3_aa: CASSLSPPLGNEQFF
cdr3_nt: TGCGCCAGCAGCTTGAGTCCTCCTCTGGGCAATGAGCAGTTCTTC
v_call: TRBV5-1
d_call: NA
j_call: TRBJ2-1
cdr3_length: 15
clone_size: NA

cdr3_aa: CASSGWTSSYEQYF
cdr3_nt: TGTGCCAGTAGTGGGTGGACGAGCTCCTACGAGCAGTACTTC
v_call: TRBV19
d_call: NA
j_call: TRBJ2-7
cdr3_length: 14
clone_size: NA

cdr3_aa: CASSLGRAGTSTDTQYF
cdr3_nt: TGTGCCAGCAGCTTAGGACGAGCGGGGACTAGCACAGATACGCAGTATTTT
v_call: TRBV7-9
d_call: TRBD2
j_call: TRBJ2-3
cdr3_length: 17
clone_size: once

cdr3_aa: CASSLREMSYNEQFF
cdr3_nt: TGCGCCAGCAGCTTGAGGGAGATGTCCTACAATGAGCAGTTCTTC
v_call: TRBV5-1
d_call: NA
j_call: TRBJ2-1
cdr3_length: 15
clone_size: NA

cdr3_aa: CASSRTGQGPNTGELFF
cdr3_nt: TGTGCCAGCTCACGGACAGGACAGGGGCCGAACACCGGGGAGCTGTTTTTT
v_call: TRBV18
d_call: TRBD1
j_call: TRBJ2-2
cdr3_length: 17
clone_size: NA

cdr3_aa: CASSLGTGKGYTF
cdr3_nt: TGTGCCAGCAGCTTGGGGACCGGTAAGGGCTACACCTTC
v_call: TRBV5-5
d_call: NA
j_call: TRBJ1-2
cdr3_length: 13
clone_size: NA

cdr3_aa: CASSIGADSSYEQYF
cdr3_nt: TGTGCCAGTAGTATCGGAGCCGACAGCTCCTACGAGCAGTACTTC
v_call: TRBV19
d_call: NA
j_call: TRBJ2-7
cdr3_length: 15
clone_size: NA

cdr3_aa: CASSGAQGEHTEAFF
cdr3_nt: TGTGCCAGCAGTGGGGCACAGGGGGAACACACTGAAGCTTTCTTT
v_call: TRBV25-1
d_call: TRBD1
j_call: TRBJ1-1
cdr3_length: 15
clone_size: NA

cdr3_aa: CASTRFGGMNTEAFF
cdr3_nt: TGTGCCAGCACCCGCTTCGGGGGGATGAACACTGAAGCTTTCTTT
v_call: TRBV27
d_call: NA
j_call: TRBJ1-1
cdr3_length: 15
clone_size: NA

cdr3_aa: CASSLVFGAGDTGELFF
cdr3_nt: TGTGCCAGCAGCTTAGTGTTCGGGGCCGGGGACACCGGGGAGCTGTTTTTT
v_call: TRBV7-9
d_call: NA
j_call: TRBJ2-2
cdr3_length: 17
clone_size: NA

cdr3_aa: CASISMYRGIGTGELFF
cdr3_nt: TGTGCCAGTATCTCTATGTATCGGGGAATTGGCACCGGGGAGCTGTTTTTT
v_call: TRBV19
d_call: NA
j_call: TRBJ2-2
cdr3_length: 17
clone_size: NA

cdr3_aa: CASSPLRRGRESTDTQYF
cdr3_nt: TGTGCCAGCTCACCACTCCGTCGCGGGAGGGAGAGCACAGATACGCAGTATTTT
v_call: TRBV18
d_call: TRBD2
j_call: TRBJ2-3
cdr3_length: 18
clone_size: once

cdr3_aa: CATSRDRAPHTQYF
cdr3_nt: TGTGCCACCAGCCGGGACAGGGCACCCCATACGCAGTATTTT
v_call: TRBV15
d_call: TRBD1
j_call: TRBJ2-3
cdr3_length: 14
clone_size: NA

cdr3_aa: CAWTADPGLSQFF
cdr3_nt: TGTGCCTGGACGGCAGACCCCGGCCTTTCGCAGTTCTTC
v_call: TRBV30
d_call: NA
j_call: TRBJ2-1
cdr3_length: 13
clone_size: NA

cdr3_aa: CASSLRGGGSSYEQYF
cdr3_nt: TGTGCCAGCAGCTTAAGGGGAGGGGGTAGCTCCTACGAGCAGTACTTC
v_call: TRBV7-3
d_call: NA
j_call: TRBJ2-7
cdr3_length: 16
clone_size: NA

cdr3_aa: CASSYGPGREPQHF
cdr3_nt: TGTGCCAGCAGTTACGGGCCAGGGAGGGAGCCCCAGCATTTT
v_call: TRBV6-5
d_call: NA
j_call: TRBJ1-5
cdr3_length: 14
clone_size: once

cdr3_aa: CASSLGQGGEKLFF
cdr3_nt: TGTGCCAGCAGCTTGGGACAGGGGGGTGAAAAACTGTTTTTT
v_call: TRBV11-2
d_call: TRBD1
j_call: TRBJ1-4
cdr3_length: 14
clone_size: NA

cdr3_aa: CASSRVGLAGGFGETQYF
cdr3_nt: TGCGCCAGCAGCCGGGTCGGGCTAGCGGGAGGATTTGGAGAGACCCAGTACTTC
v_call: TRBV5-1
d_call: TRBD2
j_call: TRBJ2-5
cdr3_length: 18
clone_size: NA

cdr3_aa: CASSRGTGTEQYF
cdr3_nt: TGTGCCAGTAGTAGGGGGACAGGGACCGAGCAGTACTTC
v_call: TRBV19
d_call: TRBD1
j_call: TRBJ2-7
cdr3_length: 13
clone_size: NA

cdr3_aa: CASSPEPRASYNEQFF
cdr3_nt: TGTGCCAGCAGCCCGGAACCCCGGGCATCCTACAATGAGCAGTTCTTC
v_call: TRBV5-8
d_call: NA
j_call: TRBJ2-1
cdr3_length: 16
clone_size: NA

cdr3_aa: CASSQVIAGFRTDTQYF
cdr3_nt: TGCGCCAGCAGCCAAGTGATAGCGGGGTTTCGCACAGATACGCAGTATTTT
v_call: TRBV4-1
d_call: TRBD2
j_call: TRBJ2-3
cdr3_length: 17
clone_size: NA

cdr3_aa: CASSLQSGNREGYGYTF
cdr3_nt: TGCGCCAGCAGCCTTCAATCCGGGAACAGGGAAGGCTATGGCTACACCTTC
v_call: TRBV5-1
d_call: NA
j_call: TRBJ1-2
cdr3_length: 17
clone_size: NA

cdr3_aa: CASSSLYLGSPLHF
cdr3_nt: TGTGCCAGCAGTTCTCTCTACCTCGGGTCACCCCTCCACTTT
v_call: TRBV27
d_call: NA
j_call: TRBJ1-6
cdr3_length: 14
clone_size: once

cdr3_aa: CASSDLSTDTQYF
cdr3_nt: TGCGCCAGCAGTGATTTAAGCACAGATACGCAGTATTTT
v_call: TRBV10-2
d_call: NA
j_call: TRBJ2-3
cdr3_length: 13
clone_size: NA

cdr3_aa: CASSLGGLADNTGELFF
cdr3_nt: TGTGCCAGCAGCTTAGGGGGACTAGCGGATAACACCGGGGAGCTGTTTTTT
v_call: TRBV7-2
d_call: TRBD2
j_call: TRBJ2-2
cdr3_length: 17
clone_size: NA

cdr3_aa: CASRAWTLGTEAFF
cdr3_nt: TGTGCCAGCAGAGCCTGGACCCTGGGGACTGAAGCTTTCTTT
v_call: TRBV6-5
d_call: NA
j_call: TRBJ1-1
cdr3_length: 14
clone_size: NA

cdr3_aa: CASSIGSGSYEQFF
cdr3_nt: TGTGCCAGTAGTATCGGTAGCGGGAGTTATGAGCAGTTCTTC
v_call: TRBV19
d_call: TRBD2
j_call: TRBJ2-1
cdr3_length: 14
clone_size: NA

cdr3_aa: CASSSLAGDGETQYF
cdr3_nt: TGTGCCAGCAGCTCCTTAGCGGGAGACGGAGAGACCCAGTACTTC
v_call: TRBV7-3
d_call: TRBD2
j_call: TRBJ2-5
cdr3_length: 15
clone_size: NA

cdr3_aa: CASTFGDRDAGELFF
cdr3_nt: TGCGCCAGCACCTTTGGGGACAGGGACGCCGGGGAGCTGTTTTTT
v_call: TRBV5-1
d_call: TRBD1
j_call: TRBJ2-2
cdr3_length: 15
clone_size: NA

cdr3_aa: CASSLPTGTRGTETQYF
cdr3_nt: TGTGCCAGCAGCTTACCTACCGGGACCAGAGGCACAGAGACCCAGTACTTC
v_call: TRBV7-2
d_call: NA
j_call: TRBJ2-5
cdr3_length: 17
clone_size: NA

cdr3_aa: CASSLSTGVNQPQHF
cdr3_nt: TGTGCCAGCAGCTTATCGACGGGGGTTAATCAGCCCCAGCATTTT
v_call: TRBV7-2
d_call: NA
j_call: TRBJ1-5
cdr3_length: 15
clone_size: NA

cdr3_aa: CASSLVGTGELFF
cdr3_nt: TGCGCCAGCAGCTTGGTGGGCACCGGGGAGCTGTTTTTT
v_call: TRBV5-1
d_call: NA
j_call: TRBJ2-2
cdr3_length: 13
clone_size: NA

cdr3_aa: CASSQTRSSYNEQFF
cdr3_nt: TGCGCCAGCAGCCAAACCAGGAGCTCCTACAATGAGCAGTTCTTC
v_call: TRBV4-1
d_call: NA
j_call: TRBJ2-1
cdr3_length: 15
clone_size: once

cdr3_aa: CASSESRLAADTQYF
cdr3_nt: TGCGCCAGCAGTGAGTCGCGTCTCGCAGCAGATACGCAGTATTTT
v_call: TRBV10-2
d_call: NA
j_call: TRBJ2-3
cdr3_length: 15
clone_size: NA

cdr3_aa: CASSFADRDRIASPLHF
cdr3_nt: TGTGCCAGCAGTTTTGCCGACCGGGACAGGATAGCTTCACCCCTCCACTTT
v_call: TRBV27
d_call: TRBD1
j_call: TRBJ1-6
cdr3_length: 17
clone_size: NA

cdr3_aa: CASSLTGGLYEQYF
cdr3_nt: TGTGCCAGCAGTTTAACGGGAGGGCTCTACGAGCAGTACTTC
v_call: TRBV28
d_call: TRBD2
j_call: TRBJ2-7
cdr3_length: 14
clone_size: NA

cdr3_aa: CASSYDRNYGYTF
cdr3_nt: TGTGCCAGCAGTTATGACAGGAACTATGGCTACACCTTC
v_call: TRBV6-5
d_call: NA
j_call: TRBJ1-2
cdr3_length: 13
clone_size: NA

cdr3_aa: CASSYAVDSYEQYF
cdr3_nt: TGTGCCAGCAGTTACGCGGTAGACTCCTACGAGCAGTACTTC
v_call: TRBV6-5
d_call: NA
j_call: TRBJ2-7
cdr3_length: 14
clone_size: NA

cdr3_aa: CASSQVIFGRDTGSYEQYF
cdr3_nt: TGTGCCAGCAGCCAAGTTATTTTCGGGAGGGACACCGGCTCCTACGAGCAGTACTTC
v_call: TRBV4-2
d_call: TRBD2
j_call: TRBJ2-7
cdr3_length: 19
clone_size: once

cdr3_aa: CASSPKRLAGFTDTQYF
cdr3_nt: TGCGCCAGCAGCCCTAAACGACTAGCGGGGTTCACAGATACGCAGTATTTT
v_call: TRBV10-1
d_call: TRBD2
j_call: TRBJ2-3
cdr3_length: 17
clone_size: NA

cdr3_aa: CASSLQGRQPQHF
cdr3_nt: TGTGCCAGCAGTTTACAGGGGCGCCAGCCCCAGCATTTT
v_call: TRBV27
d_call: NA
j_call: TRBJ1-5
cdr3_length: 13
clone_size: NA

cdr3_aa: CASSPGSQETQYF
cdr3_nt: TGCGCCAGCAGCCCCGGATCCCAAGAGACCCAGTACTTC
v_call: TRBV5-1
d_call: NA
j_call: TRBJ2-5
cdr3_length: 13
clone_size: NA

cdr3_aa: CASSYVEGRNQPQHF
cdr3_nt: TGTGCCAGCAGTTACGTCGAGGGAAGGAATCAGCCCCAGCATTTT
v_call: TRBV6-5
d_call: NA
j_call: TRBJ1-5
cdr3_length: 15
clone_size: NA

cdr3_aa: CASSYSSGAWTDTQYF
cdr3_nt: TGTGCCAGCAGTTACTCATCAGGGGCTTGGACAGATACGCAGTATTTT
v_call: TRBV6-5
d_call: NA
j_call: TRBJ2-3
cdr3_length: 16
clone_size: NA